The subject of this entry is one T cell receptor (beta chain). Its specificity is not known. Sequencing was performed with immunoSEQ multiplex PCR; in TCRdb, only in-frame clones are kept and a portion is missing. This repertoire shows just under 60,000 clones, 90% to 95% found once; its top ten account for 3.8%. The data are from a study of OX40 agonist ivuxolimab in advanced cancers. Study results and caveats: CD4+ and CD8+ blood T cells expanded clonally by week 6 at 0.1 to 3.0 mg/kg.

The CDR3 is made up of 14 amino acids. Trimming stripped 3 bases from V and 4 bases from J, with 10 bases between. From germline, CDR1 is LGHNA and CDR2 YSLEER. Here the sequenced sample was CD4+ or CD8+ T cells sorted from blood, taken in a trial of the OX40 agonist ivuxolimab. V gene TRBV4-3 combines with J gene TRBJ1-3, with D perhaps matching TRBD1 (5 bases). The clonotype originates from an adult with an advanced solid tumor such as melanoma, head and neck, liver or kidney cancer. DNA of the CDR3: TGCGCCAGCAGCCAGGGGGGTTACGGAAACACCATATATTTT. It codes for CASSQGGYGNTIYF.